This TCR beta chain comes out of a study of shared clonotypes between healthy human individuals. The data were produced by immunoSEQ multiplex PCR, yet TCRdb's version contains in-frame clones alone and is incomplete. The table lists more than 1,200,000 clones, approximately 98.5% of them singletons. The CDR3 is 17 residues long. The germline gives CDR1 KGHSH, CDR2 LQKENI. V shed 1 base, J shed 3 bases, and the junction held 9 bases outside the gene matches. Partitioning of CD4+ cells yielded a CD45RA+ naive subset and a CD45RA-negative memory subset. This chain connects TRBV18 to TRBJ1-5; 7 nucleotides agree with TRBD1. The sequenced sample consisted of naive CD4+ T cells sorted from blood. The sample's subset: CD45RA+ positively selected. This clonotype originated in a man in his thirties or forties in good health. CDR3 nucleotides: TGTGCCAGCTCACCACTGCCCAGGACAGGCCCCAATCAGCCCCAGCATTTT. Encoded protein: CASSPLPRTGPNQPQHF.